This entry is about one T cell receptor (beta chain). The V gene's germline CDR1 is LNHDA and CDR2 SQIVND (reference sequence). This CDR3 has 15 residues. With 8 bases clipped from V and 1 base from J, the junction kept 7 bases outside the gene matches. The record originates from a study of blood T cell repertoires in COVID-19. Study background: Collection of acute and convalescent COVID-19 samples took place in the United States, Italy and Spain. PBMCs, B-cell-depleted T cells, or T cells provided the cDNA or gDNA that made up the material.

Original processing methods: Using reference gene primer amplification, nucleated cell counts were estimated. Some clones are missing from TCRdb's copy, which holds only in-frame ones; the method was immunoSEQ multiplex PCR. The D gene and trimming were derived from the DNA, and the V and J assignments and clone size from that table. The sample records approximately 140,000 clones, around 85% being singletons. Sequencing was done on a sample of peripheral blood. The TCR was taken from a woman aged 40 to 50 with active or convalescent COVID-19. The chain has TRBV19 and TRBJ1-5; 8 bases line up with TRBD1. CDR3 sequence reads: CASQDRDLSNQPQHF. For the CDR3, the DNA is TGTGCCAGTCAGGACAGGGACCTCAGCAATCAGCCCCAGCATTTT.